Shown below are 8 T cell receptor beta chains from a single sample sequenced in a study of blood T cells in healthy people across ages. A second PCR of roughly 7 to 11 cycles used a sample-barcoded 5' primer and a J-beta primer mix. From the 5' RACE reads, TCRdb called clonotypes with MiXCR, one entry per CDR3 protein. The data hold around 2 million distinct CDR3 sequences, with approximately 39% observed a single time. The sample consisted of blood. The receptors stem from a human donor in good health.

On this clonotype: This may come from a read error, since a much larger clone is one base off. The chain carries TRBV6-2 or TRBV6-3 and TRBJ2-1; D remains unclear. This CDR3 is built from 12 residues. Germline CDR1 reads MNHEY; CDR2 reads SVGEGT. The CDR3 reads CASSFIGDERFF. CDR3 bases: TGTGCCAGCAGTTTTATCGGTGATGAGCGGTTCTTC.

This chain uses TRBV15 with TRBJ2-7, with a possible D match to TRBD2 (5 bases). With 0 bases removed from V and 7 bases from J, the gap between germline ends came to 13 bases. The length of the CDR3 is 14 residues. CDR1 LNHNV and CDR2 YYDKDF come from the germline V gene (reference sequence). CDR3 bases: TGTGCCACCAGCAGAGATCGGGGTTTGGGGGAGCAGTACTTC. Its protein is CATSRDRGLGEQYF. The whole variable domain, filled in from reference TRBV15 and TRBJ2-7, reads DAMVIQNPRYQVTQFGKPVTLSCSQTLNHNVMYWYQQKSSQAPKLLFHYYDKDFNNEADTPDNFQSRRPNTSFCFLDIRSPGLGDTAMYLCATSRDRGLGEQYFGPGTRLTVT.

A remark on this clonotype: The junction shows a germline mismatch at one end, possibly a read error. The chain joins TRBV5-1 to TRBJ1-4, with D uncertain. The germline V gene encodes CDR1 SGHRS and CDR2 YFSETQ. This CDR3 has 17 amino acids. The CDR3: CASSWVVGASTNEKPFF. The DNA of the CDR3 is TGCGCCAGCAGCTGGGTCGTGGGTGCCTCAACTAATGAAAAACCGTTTTTT.

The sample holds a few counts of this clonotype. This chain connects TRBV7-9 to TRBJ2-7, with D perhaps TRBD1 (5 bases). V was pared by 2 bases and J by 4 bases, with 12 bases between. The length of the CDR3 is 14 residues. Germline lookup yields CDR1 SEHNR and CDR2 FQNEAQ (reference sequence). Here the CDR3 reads CASSLWTPTYEQYF. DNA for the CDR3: TGTGCCAGCAGCTTATGGACACCTACTTACGAGCAGTACTTC.

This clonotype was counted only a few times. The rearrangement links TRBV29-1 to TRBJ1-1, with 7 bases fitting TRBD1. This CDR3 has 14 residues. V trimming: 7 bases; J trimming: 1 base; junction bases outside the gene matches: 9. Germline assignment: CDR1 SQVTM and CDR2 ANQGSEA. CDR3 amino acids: CSDGGTATNTEAFF. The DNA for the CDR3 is TGCAGCGACGGGGGGACAGCGACGAACACTGAAGCTTTCTTT.

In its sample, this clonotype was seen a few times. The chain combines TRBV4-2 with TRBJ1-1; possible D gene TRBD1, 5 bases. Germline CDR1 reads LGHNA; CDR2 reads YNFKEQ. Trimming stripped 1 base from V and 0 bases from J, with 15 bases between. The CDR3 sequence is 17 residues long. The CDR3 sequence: CASSQAAGRMVNTEAFF. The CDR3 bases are TGTGCCAGCAGCCAAGCGGCGGGGCGTATGGTGAACACTGAAGCTTTCTTT.

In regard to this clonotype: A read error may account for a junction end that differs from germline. CDR3 sequence (DNA): TGTTCGGCCGAAAGCTATGGCTACACCTTC. Amino acid sequence: CSAESYGYTF. V usage is TRBV29-1 and J usage is TRBJ1-2; D gene uncertain. Germline assignment: CDR1 SQVTM and CDR2 ANQGSEA. CDR3 length: 10 residues.

The CDR3 coding sequence is TGTGCCAGCAGCCATTTAGACAGCTATGGCTACACCTTC. Translating gives CASSHLDSYGYTF. The chain carries TRBV3-1 and TRBJ1-2; TRBD1 might be the D (5 bases). CDR3 size: 13 residues. Germline-derived CDR1 and CDR2 are LGHDT and YNNKEL (reference sequence). V was clipped by 3 bases and J by 4 bases, with 9 bases between them.